The 32 T cell receptor beta chains below were found in one sample sequenced in a study of vaccination effects on CD4 cells after COVID-19. Clones were sequenced by immunoSEQ multiplex PCR, and TCRdb holds only the in-frame ones, with some missing. The table lists 35,000 to 45,000 clones, less than 85% of them singletons. Their antigen targets remain unknown. Researchers isolated CD4+ T cells once around 11 days of culture had elapsed. A PCR test confirmed that the person had SARS-CoV-2 infection between March and December 2020. As their vaccination, participants received two doses of either BNT162b2 or mRNA-1273. Sample: CD4+ T cells from PBMCs cultured without peptide, taken after COVID-19 vaccination. The receptors originated from a human donor who had a prior SARS-CoV-2 infection.

J is TRBJ2-5 and V is TRBV3-1 (or the pseudogene TRBV3-2); D may be TRBD1 (5 bases). The CDR3 has 15 residues. Trimming took off 6 bases at V and 3 bases at J, with 17 bases between the two ends. Germline V lookup: CDR1 LGHDT, CDR2 YNNKEL (reference sequence). The CDR3 DNA sequence: TGTGCCAGCAGTAGGGGCTTGGACGGAGAAGAGACCCAGTACTTC. Amino acid sequence: CASSRGLDGEETQYF.

This chain links TRBV5-5 with TRBJ2-7, with 14 bases fitting TRBD2. Trimming at V came to 4 bases and at J to 3 bases, leaving 3 bases not matched to a gene. This CDR3 contains 15 residues. The germline CDR1 and CDR2 sequences are SGHKS and YYEKEE (reference sequence). The CDR3 nucleotides are TGTGCCAGCAGCCGTGGGACTAGCGGGAGCTACGAGCAGTACTTC. Translating it yields CASSRGTSGSYEQYF.

This clone has just one count. The V call is TRBV27, the J call TRBJ1-4; 7 bases map to TRBD1. The CDR3 has 15 residues. The germline CDR1 and CDR2 sequences are MNHEY and SMNVEV (reference sequence). Losses at the gene ends were 1 base for V and 4 bases for J; bases not matched to a gene: 3. The CDR3 DNA sequence: TGTGCCAGCAGTTTATGGGCAGGGGGTAATGAAAAACTGTTTTTT. Residues: CASSLWAGGNEKLFF.

The chain couples TRBV30 to TRBJ2-2; no firm D call. Per germline, CDR1 GTSNPN and CDR2 SVGIG (reference sequence). The V gene lost 4 bases and the J gene lost 6 bases, with 15 bases spanning the gap. The CDR3 is made up of 14 amino acids. CDR3 region: CAWNVAGFAGELFF. DNA of the CDR3: TGTGCCTGGAATGTTGCTGGGTTCGCCGGGGAGCTGTTTTTT.

This clone was found a few times. The genes are TRBV4-2 and TRBJ2-7; 9 positions agree with TRBD2. The V segment lost 2 bases and the J segment 5 bases; nucleotides outside the gene matches: 16. Germline loops: CDR1 LGHNA, CDR2 YNFKEQ. The CDR3 length is 18 residues. The CDR3 sequence is CASSQIQASGRFVNEQYF. DNA for the CDR3: TGTGCCAGCAGCCAAATTCAGGCGAGCGGGAGGTTTGTCAACGAGCAGTACTTC.

This clone is a singleton in its sample. The V gene is TRBV6-2 or TRBV6-3, the J gene TRBJ2-3; 8 nucleotides line up with TRBD2. The CDR3 contains 16 residues. Germline V gives CDR1 MNHEY, CDR2 SVGEGT. V gave up 0 bases and J gave up 3 bases; unmatched junction bases: 5. CDR3 loop: CASSYSFSGMTDTQYF. The DNA of the CDR3 is TGTGCCAGCAGTTACTCGTTTAGCGGGATGACAGATACGCAGTATTTT.

V and J are TRBV11-3 and TRBJ2-5; D perhaps matches TRBD1 (5 bases). Trimming cost V 8 bases and J 2 bases, with 12 bases left between them. The CDR3 runs 13 residues. The germline V gene encodes CDR1 SGHNT and CDR2 YENEEA. Written as DNA, the CDR3 is TGTGCCAGCGGACAATTCTTACAAGAGACCCAGTACTTC. It yields the protein CASGQFLQETQYF.

The chain combines TRBV30 with TRBJ2-5; no clear D. The CDR3 is 14 residues long. V was trimmed by 2 bases and J by 2 bases, leaving 12 bases between them. Germline V gene data show CDR1 as GTSNPN and CDR2 as SVGIG (reference sequence). The CDR3 DNA sequence: TGTGCCTGGAGTAAATACTGGGGACAAGAGACCCAGTACTTC. It specifies CAWSKYWGQETQYF.

This clone was observed a single time. The CDR3 here is CASSPAAPGGTTGELFF. The CDR3 DNA reads as TGTGCCAGCAGCCCAGCGGCGCCGGGGGGAACGACCGGGGAGCTGTTTTTT. The chain carries TRBV5-4 and TRBJ2-2; 7 nucleotides match TRBD2. The CDR3 runs to 17 residues. CDR1 and CDR2 (germline): SGHNT, YYREEE (reference sequence). V gave up 4 bases and J gave up 5 bases; unmatched junction bases: 14.

The chain employs TRBV5-1 and TRBJ2-1; 7 bases agree with TRBD2. The CDR3 is 15 residues long. The trim removed 0 bases at V and 4 bases at J, leaving 4 bases unmatched. Germline-derived CDR1 and CDR2 are SGHRS and YFSETQ. Here the CDR3 reads CASSLGSSGYNEQFF. CDR3 in DNA: TGCGCCAGCAGCTTGGGGTCTAGCGGTTACAATGAGCAGTTCTTC.

This rearrangement joins TRBV30 to TRBJ1-6, with 8 bases lining up with TRBD1. In germline, CDR1 is GTSNPN, CDR2 SVGIG (reference sequence). CDR3 size: 17 residues. V lost 0 bases to trimming and J lost 3 bases; unmatched junction nucleotides: 7. This chain's CDR3 is CAWSVQRTGNYNSPLHF. The DNA for the CDR3 is TGTGCCTGGAGTGTACAGAGGACAGGGAACTATAATTCACCCCTCCACTTT.

The gene calls are TRBV7-2 and TRBJ2-7; D assignment may be TRBD1 or TRBD2 (5 bases each). The CDR3 contains 15 residues. In germline, CDR1 is SGHTA, CDR2 FQGNSA. V gave up 0 bases and J gave up 0 bases, with 9 bases separating them. The CDR3 region is CASSLAGPSSYEQYF. CDR3 sequence (DNA): TGTGCCAGCAGCTTAGCGGGACCCAGCTCCTACGAGCAGTACTTC.

This chain uses TRBV20-1 with TRBJ2-6, with D possibly matching TRBD1 (6 bases). There are 15 residues in the CDR3. CDR1 DFQATT and CDR2 SNEGSKA come from the germline V gene (reference sequence). The V and J ends lost 3 bases and 2 bases respectively, with 11 bases between them. The CDR3 DNA sequence: TGCAGTGCTAGTTTACAGGGTACTGGGGCCAACGTCCTGACTTTC. Translating it yields CSASLQGTGANVLTF.

V and J are TRBV6-1 and TRBJ1-1; D remains ambiguous. Germline assignment: CDR1 MNHNS and CDR2 SASEGT. The CDR3 has 15 residues. Deletions cut 3 bases from V and 3 bases from J, with 14 bases between. The CDR3 is CASSDVSGGYTEAFF. DNA of the CDR3: TGTGCCAGCAGTGACGTATCCGGAGGATACACTGAAGCTTTCTTT.

The gene calls are TRBV7-6 and TRBJ1-4; TRBD1 might be the D (6 bases). CDR1 SGHVS and CDR2 FNYEAQ come from the germline V gene. V lost 5 bases, J lost 10 bases, and 23 bases lay in between. The CDR3 totals 16 residues. CDR3 bases: TGTGCCAGCAGCCCCCGCCTGGGAAAGGAAGGGGGAAAACTGTTTTTT. It yields the protein CASSPRLGKEGGKLFF.

The rearrangement uses TRBV19 and TRBJ1-5, with 10 bases fitting TRBD1. This CDR3 is built from 15 residues. Trimming cost V 7 bases and J 4 bases; bases outside gene matches: 7. Germline V gene sequence: CDR1 LNHDA, CDR2 SQIVND (reference sequence). The CDR3 region has the DNA TGTGCCAGTACTAGGACAGGGGGTCGAAATCAGCCCCAGCATTTT. Protein product: CASTRTGGRNQPQHF.

This chain uses TRBV5-1 with TRBJ2-1; D is undetermined. The CDR3 consists of 14 residues. Germline CDR1 and CDR2: SGHRS and YFSETQ. The V gene lost 0 bases and the J gene lost 5 bases, with 9 bases spanning the gap. The CDR3 is CASSLDSPHNEQFF. The CDR3 DNA reads TGCGCCAGCAGCTTGGACAGCCCCCACAATGAGCAGTTCTTC.

In regard to this clone: Mismatch with germline at one junction end may stem from a read error. The genes are TRBV20-1 and TRBJ2-3; 7 bases map to TRBD2. Germline CDR1 DFQATT, CDR2 SNEGSKA (reference sequence). This CDR3 is 14 amino acids long. The CDR3 nucleotides are TGCAGTACTAGTCAGGCGGGGGGCACAGATACGCAGTATTTT. Translation: CSTSQAGGTDTQYF.

The rearrangement joins TRBV12-3 or TRBV12-4 to TRBJ1-6, with unresolved D. The V and J ends lost 2 bases and 4 bases respectively, with 3 bases between them. The CDR3 consists of 13 residues. Here the CDR3 DNA reads TGTGCCAGCAGTTTAAAGTATAATTCACCCCTCCACTTT. It encodes CASSLKYNSPLHF.

The sample holds a few counts of this clone. The V gene is TRBV14, the J gene TRBJ2-7; D may be TRBD1 (6 bases). The CDR3 spans 15 residues. Germline lookup yields CDR1 SGHDN and CDR2 FVKESK. V lost 5 bases and J 4 bases, leaving 18 bases between the germline ends. This CDR3 is CASSGGWQGWYEQYF. The CDR3 nucleotides read TGTGCCAGCAGCGGCGGGTGGCAGGGGTGGTACGAGCAGTACTTC.

CDR3 loop: CASSPAGHTDTQYF. The CDR3 bases are TGTGCCAGCTCACCAGCAGGCCACACAGATACGCAGTATTTT. The V call is TRBV18, the J call TRBJ2-3, with D unresolved. V was shortened by 2 bases and J by 2 bases, with 8 bases between the two germline ends. The germline CDR1 and CDR2 sequences are KGHSH and LQKENI. The CDR3 length is 14 residues. The full variable domain, rest sourced from reference TRBV18 and TRBJ2-3, is NAGVMQNPRHLVRRRGQEARLRCSPMKGHSHVYWYRQLPEEGLKFMVYLQKENIIDESGMPKERFSAEFPKEGPSILRIQQVVRGDSAAYFCASSPAGHTDTQYFGPGTRLTVL.

This chain links TRBV3-1 (or the pseudogene TRBV3-2) with TRBJ2-1, with D unresolved. Germline CDR1 LGHDT, CDR2 YNNKEL (reference sequence). The CDR3 has 15 residues. V dropped 2 bases and J dropped 4 bases, with 12 bases sitting between them. CDR3 protein: CASSQSQSLYNEQFF. In DNA, the CDR3 is TGTGCCAGCAGCCAATCTCAGAGTTTATACAATGAGCAGTTCTTC.

The chain carries TRBV5-1 and TRBJ1-2, with a weak D call TRBD1 (6 bases). V was cut by 4 bases and J by 0 bases, with 10 bases left in between. Germline CDR1 reads SGHRS; CDR2 reads YFSETQ. The CDR3 extends over 14 amino acids. The CDR3: CASSLDRSNYGYTF. In DNA form, the CDR3 reads TGCGCCAGCAGCCTGGACAGATCTAACTATGGCTACACCTTC.

J is TRBJ2-3 and V is TRBV24-1; no clear D. Germline assignment: CDR1 KGHDR and CDR2 SFDVKD. V lost 10 bases, J lost 0 bases, and 4 bases lay in between. CDR3 size: 11 residues. CDR3 coding DNA: TGTGCCACTGGGAGCACAGATACGCAGTATTTT. Its translation is CATGSTDTQYF.

This chain links TRBV5-1 with TRBJ2-5, with D perhaps given as TRBD1 or TRBD2 (5 bases each). The CDR3 consists of 14 residues. The germline V gene has CDR1 SGHRS and CDR2 YFSETQ. Trimming shortened V by 2 bases and J by 5 bases, and 13 bases separated the two germline ends. The CDR3 region has the DNA TGCGCCAGCAGCTTATCCGGGACCGGGGAGACCCAGTACTTC. It encodes CASSLSGTGETQYF.

The CDR3 spells CASKLATYNEQFF. CDR3 bases: TGTGCCAGCAAACTGGCCACCTACAATGAGCAGTTCTTC. The chain employs TRBV6-5 and TRBJ2-1; D not resolved. The CDR3 has 13 residues. The germline V gene has CDR1 MNHEY and CDR2 SVGAGI. V was shortened by 7 bases and J by 2 bases, with 9 bases between the two germline ends.

V usage is TRBV5-1 and J usage is TRBJ1-2, with D perhaps TRBD1 (5 bases). The CDR3 length is 14 residues. Trimming stripped 4 bases from V and 4 bases from J, with 14 bases between. Germline V CDR1 and CDR2: SGHRS, YFSETQ. The CDR3 DNA is TGCGCCAGCAGCGAAGGGACGGCCGCCTATGGCTACACCTTC. Translation gives CASSEGTAAYGYTF.

The chain links TRBV5-6 to TRBJ2-7; 11 positions agree with TRBD1. In germline, CDR1 is SGHDT, CDR2 YYEEEE. The CDR3 is 14 amino acids. The J segment lost 2 bases and the V segment lost 4 bases, leaving 2 bases of the junction unmatched. This CDR3 is CASSLGQGAYEQYF. Written as DNA, the CDR3 is TGTGCCAGCAGCCTGGGACAGGGGGCCTACGAGCAGTACTTC.

This chain uses TRBV4-3 with TRBJ2-7; D unresolved. Germline loops: CDR1 LGHNA, CDR2 YSLEER. The CDR3 length is 14 residues. V was cut by 0 bases and J by 6 bases, with 12 bases left in between. The CDR3: CASSQDSLAAEQYF. The CDR3 DNA follows: TGCGCCAGCAGCCAAGACTCCTTAGCAGCCGAGCAGTACTTC.

The rearrangement joins TRBV11-3 to TRBJ2-7, with a possible D match to TRBD1 (6 bases). CDR3 size: 13 residues. The V gene's germline CDR1 is SGHNT and CDR2 YENEEA. Between the trimmed V and J ends, which lost 0 bases and 6 bases, there was a span of 9 bases. This CDR3 is CASSLEGAGEQYF. CDR3 in DNA: TGTGCCAGCAGCTTAGAGGGGGCAGGCGAGCAGTACTTC. Looking up the rest from reference TRBV11-3 and TRBJ2-7 gives the full variable domain: EAGVVQSPRYKIIEKKQPVAFWCNPISGHNTLYWYLQNLGQGPELLIRYENEEAVDDSQLPKDRFSAERLKGVDSTLKIQPAELGDSAVYLCASSLEGAGEQYFGPGTRLTVT.

This clone showed up just once. CDR3 amino acids: CASSPLIRDGEKLFF. CDR3 coding DNA: TGCGCCAGCAGCCCCCTTATCAGGGATGGTGAAAAACTGTTTTTT. The gene calls are TRBV5-1 and TRBJ1-4, with D perhaps TRBD1 (5 bases). Per germline, CDR1 SGHRS and CDR2 YFSETQ. This CDR3 is built from 15 residues. V lost 4 bases, J lost 7 bases, and 17 bases lay in between.

V usage is TRBV19 and J usage is TRBJ2-2; 8 nucleotides agree with TRBD2. After removal of 7 bases from V and 1 base from J, the junction contained 5 bases not matched to a gene. The CDR3 is 15 residues long. The V gene's germline CDR1 is LNHDA and CDR2 SQIVND (reference sequence). CDR3 DNA sequence: TGTGCCAGTACCTCGGCGGGGGGGAACACCGGGGAGCTGTTTTTT. Its protein product is CASTSAGGNTGELFF.